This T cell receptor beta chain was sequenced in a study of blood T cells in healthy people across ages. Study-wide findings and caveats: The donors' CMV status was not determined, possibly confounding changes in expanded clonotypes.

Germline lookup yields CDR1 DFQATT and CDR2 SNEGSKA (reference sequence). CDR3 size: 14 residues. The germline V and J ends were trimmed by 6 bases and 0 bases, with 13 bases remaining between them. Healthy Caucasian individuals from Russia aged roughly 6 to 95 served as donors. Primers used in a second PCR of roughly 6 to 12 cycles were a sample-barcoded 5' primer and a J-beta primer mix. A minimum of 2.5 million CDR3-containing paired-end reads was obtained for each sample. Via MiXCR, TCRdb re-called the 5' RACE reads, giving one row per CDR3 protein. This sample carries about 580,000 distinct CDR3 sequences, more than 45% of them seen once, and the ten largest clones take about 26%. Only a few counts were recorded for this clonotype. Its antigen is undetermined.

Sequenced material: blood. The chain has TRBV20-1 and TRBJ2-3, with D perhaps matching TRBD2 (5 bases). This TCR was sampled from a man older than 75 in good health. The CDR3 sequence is CSAQRSTSTDTQYF. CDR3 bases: TGCAGTGCCCAGCGGAGCACTAGCACAGATACGCAGTATTTT.